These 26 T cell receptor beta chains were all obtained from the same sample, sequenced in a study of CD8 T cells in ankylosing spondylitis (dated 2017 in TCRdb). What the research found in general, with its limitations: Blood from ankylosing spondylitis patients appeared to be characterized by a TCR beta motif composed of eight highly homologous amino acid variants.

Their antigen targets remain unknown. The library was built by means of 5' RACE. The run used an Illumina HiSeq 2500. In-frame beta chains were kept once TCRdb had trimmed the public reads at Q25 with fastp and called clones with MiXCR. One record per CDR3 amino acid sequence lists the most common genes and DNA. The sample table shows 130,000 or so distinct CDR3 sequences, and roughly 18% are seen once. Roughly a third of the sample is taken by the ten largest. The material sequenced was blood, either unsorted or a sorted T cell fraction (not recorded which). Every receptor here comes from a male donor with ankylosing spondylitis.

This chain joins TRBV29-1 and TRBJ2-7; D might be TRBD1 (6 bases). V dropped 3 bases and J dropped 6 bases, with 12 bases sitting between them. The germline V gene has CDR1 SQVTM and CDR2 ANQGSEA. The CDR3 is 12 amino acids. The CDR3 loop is CSVDGQKGEQYF. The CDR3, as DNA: TGCAGCGTTGATGGACAGAAGGGCGAGCAGTACTTC.

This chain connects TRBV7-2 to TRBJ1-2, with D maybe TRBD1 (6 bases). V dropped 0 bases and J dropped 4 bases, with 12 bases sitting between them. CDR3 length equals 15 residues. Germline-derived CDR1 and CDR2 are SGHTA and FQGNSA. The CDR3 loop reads CASSLAPGTSYGYTF. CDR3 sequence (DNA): TGTGCCAGCAGCTTAGCCCCCGGGACAAGCTATGGCTACACCTTC. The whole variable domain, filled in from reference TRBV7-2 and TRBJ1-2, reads GAGVSQSPSNKVTEKGKDVELRCDPISGHTALYWYRQSLGQGLEFLIYFQGNSAPDKSGLPSDRFSAERTGGSVSTLTIQRTQQEDSAVYLCASSLAPGTSYGYTFGSGTRLTVV.

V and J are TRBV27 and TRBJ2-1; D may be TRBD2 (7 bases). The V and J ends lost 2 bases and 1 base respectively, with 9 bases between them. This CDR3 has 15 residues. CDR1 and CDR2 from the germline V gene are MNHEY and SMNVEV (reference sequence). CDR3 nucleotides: TGTGCCAGCAGTTTAGCGGGGGCTTCCTACAATGAGCAGTTCTTC. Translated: CASSLAGASYNEQFF.

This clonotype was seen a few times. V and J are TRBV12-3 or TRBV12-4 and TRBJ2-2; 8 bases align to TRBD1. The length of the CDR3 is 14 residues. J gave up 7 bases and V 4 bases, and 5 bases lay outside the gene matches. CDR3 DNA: TGTGCCAGCAGTTCAGGGGGCGCGGTCGGGGAGCTGTTTTTT. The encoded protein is CASSSGGAVGELFF.

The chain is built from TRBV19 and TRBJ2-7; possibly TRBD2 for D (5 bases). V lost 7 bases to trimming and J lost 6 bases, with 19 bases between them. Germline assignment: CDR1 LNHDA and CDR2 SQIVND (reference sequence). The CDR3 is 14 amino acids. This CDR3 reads CASTPGGPIGEQYF. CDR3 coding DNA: TGTGCCAGTACCCCCGGAGGACCGATCGGCGAGCAGTACTTC.

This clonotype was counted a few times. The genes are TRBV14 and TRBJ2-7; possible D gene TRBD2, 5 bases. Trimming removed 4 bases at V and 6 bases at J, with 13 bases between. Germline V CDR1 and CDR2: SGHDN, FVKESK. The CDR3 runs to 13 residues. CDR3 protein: CASSPLTGFEQYF. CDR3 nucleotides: TGTGCCAGCAGCCCCCTAACGGGGTTCGAGCAGTACTTC.

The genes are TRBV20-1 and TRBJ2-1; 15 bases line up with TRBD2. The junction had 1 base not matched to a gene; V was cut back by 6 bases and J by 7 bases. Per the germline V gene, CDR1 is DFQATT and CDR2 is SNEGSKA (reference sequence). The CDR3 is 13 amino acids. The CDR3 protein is CSAGTSGGNEQFF. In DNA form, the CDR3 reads TGCAGTGCAGGGACTAGCGGGGGGAATGAGCAGTTCTTC.

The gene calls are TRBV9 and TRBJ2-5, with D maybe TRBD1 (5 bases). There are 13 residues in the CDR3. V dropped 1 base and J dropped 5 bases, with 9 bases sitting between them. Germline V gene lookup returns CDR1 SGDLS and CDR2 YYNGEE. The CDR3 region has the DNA TGTGCCAGCAGCGTACAGGGTCGTGAGACCCAGTACTTC. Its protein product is CASSVQGRETQYF.

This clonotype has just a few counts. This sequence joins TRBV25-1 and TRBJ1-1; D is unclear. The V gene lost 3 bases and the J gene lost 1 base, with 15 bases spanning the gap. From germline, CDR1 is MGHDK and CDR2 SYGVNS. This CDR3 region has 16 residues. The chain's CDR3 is CASSEYFGGGNTEAFF. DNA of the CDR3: TGTGCCAGCAGTGAGTACTTTGGCGGAGGGAACACTGAAGCTTTCTTT.

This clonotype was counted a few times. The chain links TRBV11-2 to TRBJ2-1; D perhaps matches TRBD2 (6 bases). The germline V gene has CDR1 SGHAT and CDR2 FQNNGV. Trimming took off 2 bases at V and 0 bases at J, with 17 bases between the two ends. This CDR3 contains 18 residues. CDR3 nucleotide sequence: TGTGCCAGCAGCTTAATCGGACTAACAGAGAGCTCCTACAATGAGCAGTTCTTC. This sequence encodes CASSLIGLTESSYNEQFF.

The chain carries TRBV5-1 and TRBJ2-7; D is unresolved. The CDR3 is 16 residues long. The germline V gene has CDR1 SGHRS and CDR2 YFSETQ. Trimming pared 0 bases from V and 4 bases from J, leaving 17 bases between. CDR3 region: CASSLVRPRHVYEQYF. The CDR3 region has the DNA TGCGCCAGCAGCTTGGTGAGACCCCGACACGTGTACGAGCAGTACTTC. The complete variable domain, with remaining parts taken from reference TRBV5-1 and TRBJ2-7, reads KAGVTQTPRYLIKTRGQQVTLSCSPISGHRSVSWYQQTPGQGLQFLFEYFSETQRNKGNFPGRFSGRQFSNSRSEMNVSTLELGDSALYLCASSLVRPRHVYEQYFGPGTRLTVT.

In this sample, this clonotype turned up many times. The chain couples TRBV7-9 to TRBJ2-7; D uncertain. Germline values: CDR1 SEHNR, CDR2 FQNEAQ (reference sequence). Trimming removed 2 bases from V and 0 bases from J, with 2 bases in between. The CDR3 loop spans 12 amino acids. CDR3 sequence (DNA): TGTGCCAGCAGCTTACGCTCCTACGAGCAGTACTTC. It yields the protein CASSLRSYEQYF.

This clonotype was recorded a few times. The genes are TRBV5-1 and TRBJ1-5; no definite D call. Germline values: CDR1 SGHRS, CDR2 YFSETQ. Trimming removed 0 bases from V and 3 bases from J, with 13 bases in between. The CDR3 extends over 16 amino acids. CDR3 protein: CASSLAAGGHNQPQHF. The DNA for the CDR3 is TGCGCCAGCAGCTTGGCGGCGGGTGGCCACAATCAGCCCCAGCATTTT.

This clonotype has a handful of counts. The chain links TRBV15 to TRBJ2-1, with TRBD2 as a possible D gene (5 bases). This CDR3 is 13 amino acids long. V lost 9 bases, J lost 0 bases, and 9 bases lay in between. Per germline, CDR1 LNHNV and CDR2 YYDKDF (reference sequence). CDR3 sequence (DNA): TGTGCCACAGAGCGGAGCTCCTACAATGAGCAGTTCTTC. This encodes CATERSSYNEQFF. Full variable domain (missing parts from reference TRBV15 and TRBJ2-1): DAMVIQNPRYQVTQFGKPVTLSCSQTLNHNVMYWYQQKSSQAPKLLFHYYDKDFNNEADTPDNFQSRRPNTSFCFLDIRSPGLGDTAMYLCATERSSYNEQFFGPGTRLTVL.

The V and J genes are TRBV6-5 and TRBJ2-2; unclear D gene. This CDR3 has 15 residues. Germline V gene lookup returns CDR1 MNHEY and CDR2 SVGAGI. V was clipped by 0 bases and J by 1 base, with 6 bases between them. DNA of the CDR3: TGTGCCAGCAGTTACTCGGTCAGGAACACCGGGGAGCTGTTTTTT. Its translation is CASSYSVRNTGELFF.

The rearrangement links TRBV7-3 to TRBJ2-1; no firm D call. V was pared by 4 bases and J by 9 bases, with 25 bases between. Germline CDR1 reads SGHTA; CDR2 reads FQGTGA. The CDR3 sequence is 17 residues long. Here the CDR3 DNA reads TGTGCCAGCAGCTCGCCCGACGTTGCGTTTGGGTCAGCTGAGCAGTTCTTC. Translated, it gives CASSSPDVAFGSAEQFF.

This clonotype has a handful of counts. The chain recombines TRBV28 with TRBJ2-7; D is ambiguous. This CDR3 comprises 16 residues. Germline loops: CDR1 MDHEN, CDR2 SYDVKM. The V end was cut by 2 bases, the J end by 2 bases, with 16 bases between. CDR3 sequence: CASSLAGLSRAYEQYF. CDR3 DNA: TGTGCCAGCAGTTTAGCAGGCCTTTCAAGGGCCTACGAGCAGTACTTC.

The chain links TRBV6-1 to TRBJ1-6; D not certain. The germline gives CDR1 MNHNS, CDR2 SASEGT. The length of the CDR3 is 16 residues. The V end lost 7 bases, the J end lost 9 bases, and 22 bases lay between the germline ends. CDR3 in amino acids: CASTLLGEWGFSPLHF. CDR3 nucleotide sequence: TGTGCCAGCACCCTCCTTGGGGAGTGGGGATTTTCACCCCTCCACTTT.

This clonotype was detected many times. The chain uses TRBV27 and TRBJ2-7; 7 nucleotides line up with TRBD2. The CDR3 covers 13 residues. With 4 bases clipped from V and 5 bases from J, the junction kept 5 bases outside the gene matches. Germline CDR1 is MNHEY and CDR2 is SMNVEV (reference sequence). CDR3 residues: CASSSGGRNEQYF. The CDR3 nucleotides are TGTGCCAGCAGTTCTGGCGGGAGAAACGAGCAGTACTTC.

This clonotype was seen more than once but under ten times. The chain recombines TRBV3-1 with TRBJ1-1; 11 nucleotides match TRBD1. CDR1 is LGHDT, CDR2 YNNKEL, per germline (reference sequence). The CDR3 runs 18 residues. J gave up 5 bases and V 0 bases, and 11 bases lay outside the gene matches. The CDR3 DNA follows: TGTGCCAGCAGCCAAGACCCCCGGACAGGGGGCTTGAGGACTGAAGCTTTCTTT. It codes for CASSQDPRTGGLRTEAFF.

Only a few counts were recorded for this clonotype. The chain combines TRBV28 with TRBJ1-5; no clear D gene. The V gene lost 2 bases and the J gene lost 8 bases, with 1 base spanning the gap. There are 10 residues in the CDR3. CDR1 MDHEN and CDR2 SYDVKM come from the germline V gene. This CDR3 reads CASSLKPQHF. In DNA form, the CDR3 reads TGTGCCAGCAGTTTAAAGCCCCAGCATTTT.

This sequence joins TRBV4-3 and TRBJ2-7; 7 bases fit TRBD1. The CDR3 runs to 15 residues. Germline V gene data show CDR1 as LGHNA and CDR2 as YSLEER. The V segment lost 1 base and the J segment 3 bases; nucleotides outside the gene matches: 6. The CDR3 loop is CASSQGRAGGYEQYF. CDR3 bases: TGCGCCAGCAGCCAAGGTCGAGCAGGGGGCTACGAGCAGTACTTC.

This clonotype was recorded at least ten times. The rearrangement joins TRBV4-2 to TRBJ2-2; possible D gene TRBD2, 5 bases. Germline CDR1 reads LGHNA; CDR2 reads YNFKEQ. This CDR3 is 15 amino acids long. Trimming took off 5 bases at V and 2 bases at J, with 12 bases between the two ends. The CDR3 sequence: CASSVTTSNTGELFF. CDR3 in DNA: TGTGCCAGCAGCGTCACAACTAGTAACACCGGGGAGCTGTTTTTT.

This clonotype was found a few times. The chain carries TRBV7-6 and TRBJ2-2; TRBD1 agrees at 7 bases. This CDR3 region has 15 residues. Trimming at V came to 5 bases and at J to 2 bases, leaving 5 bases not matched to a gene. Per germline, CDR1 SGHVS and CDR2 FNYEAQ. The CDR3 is CASSTRQGNTGELFF. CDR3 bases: TGTGCCAGCAGCACCCGACAGGGAAACACCGGGGAGCTGTTTTTT. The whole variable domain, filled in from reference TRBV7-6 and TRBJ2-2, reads GAGVSQSPRYKVTKRGQDVALRCDPISGHVSLYWYRQALGQGPEFLTYFNYEAQQDKSGLPNDRFSAERPEGSISTLTIQRTEQRDSAMYRCASSTRQGNTGELFFGEGSRLTVL.

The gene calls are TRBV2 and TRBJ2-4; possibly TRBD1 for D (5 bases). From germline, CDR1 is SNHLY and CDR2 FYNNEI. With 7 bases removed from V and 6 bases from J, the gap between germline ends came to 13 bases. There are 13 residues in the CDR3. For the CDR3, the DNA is TGTGCCAGCAAGGGGTCCGGGCTAAACATTCAGTACTTC. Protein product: CASKGSGLNIQYF.

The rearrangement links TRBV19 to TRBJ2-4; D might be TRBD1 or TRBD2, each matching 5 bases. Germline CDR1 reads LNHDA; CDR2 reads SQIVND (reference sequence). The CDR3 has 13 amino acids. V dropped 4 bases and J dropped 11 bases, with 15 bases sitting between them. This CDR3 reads CASSTRDGVVQYF. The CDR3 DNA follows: TGTGCCAGTAGTACGAGGGACGGTGTAGTTCAGTACTTC.